The 28 T cell receptor beta chains below were found in one sample sequenced in a study of blood T cells in healthy people across ages. Using a J-beta primer mix together with a sample-barcoded 5' primer, a second PCR was run for roughly 6 to 12 cycles. TCRdb re-called the 5' RACE reads through MiXCR, storing one row per CDR3 protein. The table lists some 790,000 distinct CDR3 sequences, about 28% of them singletons. The sequencing sample was made of blood. The receptors shown here come from a woman aged 80 or over in good health.

This clonotype has at least ten counts. The V gene is TRBV27, the J gene TRBJ2-2; possible D gene TRBD2, 6 bases. The V gene lost 3 bases and the J gene lost 6 bases, with 11 bases spanning the gap. Germline V gene lookup returns CDR1 MNHEY and CDR2 SMNVEV (reference sequence). CDR3 length: 14 amino acids. In DNA form, the CDR3 reads TGTGCCAGCAGTTTCCCCGGAGGGGCCGGGGAGCTGTTTTTT. Encoded protein: CASSFPGGAGELFF.

In its sample, this clonotype was seen many times. At one end the junction does not follow the germline gene, possibly because of a read error. The gene calls are TRBV30 and TRBJ2-3, with TRBD1 matching 9 bases. Germline CDR1 is GTSNPN and CDR2 is SVGIG (reference sequence). The CDR3 has 13 amino acids. CDR3 protein: CAGDRASTDTQYF. The CDR3 region has the DNA TGCGCCGGGGACAGGGCTAGCACAGATACGCAGTATTTT.

This clonotype was recorded at least ten times. The V gene is TRBV10-2, the J gene TRBJ1-2; D is perhaps TRBD1 (6 bases). Germline loops: CDR1 WSHSY, CDR2 SAAADI. This CDR3 comprises 15 residues. V lost 0 bases to trimming and J lost 9 bases, with 17 bases between them. In nucleotides, the CDR3 is TGCGCCAGCAGTGAGTCGACCTGGGGGCGAGCAAGCTACACCTTC. Amino acids: CASSESTWGRASYTF.

This clonotype showed up just a few times. The chain couples TRBV6-2 or TRBV6-3 to TRBJ2-2; maybe TRBD1 (6 bases). Germline CDR1 MNHEY, CDR2 SVGEGT. Deletions cut 0 bases from V and 5 bases from J, with 13 bases between. CDR3 length equals 16 residues. CDR3 DNA: TGTGCCAGCAGTTACTCGAGGCACAGGGAAACCGGGGAGCTGTTTTTT. It translates to CASSYSRHRETGELFF.

This clonotype was observed many times. The chain couples TRBV15 to TRBJ2-5, with 7 bases aligning to TRBD2. V trimming: 3 bases; J trimming: 5 bases; junction bases outside the gene matches: 12. CDR3 size: 16 residues. Germline V gene sequence: CDR1 LNHNV, CDR2 YYDKDF (reference sequence). The CDR3 spells CATSRNVRGDGETQYF. CDR3 sequence (DNA): TGTGCCACCAGCAGGAATGTCCGGGGGGACGGGGAGACCCAGTACTTC.

V and J are TRBV6-2 or TRBV6-3 and TRBJ1-1; D gene unclear. Trimming pared 0 bases from V and 5 bases from J, leaving 13 bases between. The CDR3 loop spans 15 amino acids. From germline, CDR1 is MNHEY and CDR2 SVGEGT. The CDR3 region has the DNA TGTGCCAGCAGTTACTCGATGGAGGTCAGGACTGAAGCTTTCTTT. This translates into CASSYSMEVRTEAFF.

The gene calls are TRBV6-6 and TRBJ1-4, with D uncertain. Germline CDR1 is MNHNY and CDR2 is SVGAGI (reference sequence). The CDR3 extends over 16 amino acids. Trimming removed 6 bases at V and 4 bases at J, with 18 bases between. DNA of the CDR3: TGTGCCAGCAGCCCCAATCCGACGGTTGTTAATGAAAAACTGTTTTTT. This encodes CASSPNPTVVNEKLFF.

This chain connects TRBV27 to TRBJ2-4; 10 bases align to TRBD1. TRBJ2-7 explains the end of the DNA better; the J call may be wrong. The CDR3 is made up of 16 amino acids. CDR1 MNHEY and CDR2 SMNVEV come from the germline V gene (reference sequence). The CDR3 DNA follows: TGTGCCAGCAGTTCCGGGACAGGGGACCTCCCCTACGAGCAGTACTTC. The encoded protein is CASSSGTGDLPYEQYF.

This clonotype was observed a handful of times. The chain couples TRBV7-9 to TRBJ1-2, with TRBD1 as a possible D gene (5 bases). Germline V gene data show CDR1 as SEHNR and CDR2 as FQNEAQ (reference sequence). The V gene lost 6 bases and the J gene lost 4 bases, with 15 bases spanning the gap. The CDR3 has 14 amino acids. The DNA for the CDR3 is TGTGCCAGCAGTACGCCGACAGAGCTCTATGGCTACACCTTC. This codes for CASSTPTELYGYTF.

The gene calls are TRBV7-2 and TRBJ2-1; D is ambiguous. Trimming shortened V by 1 base and J by 7 bases, and 14 bases separated the two germline ends. The length of the CDR3 is 15 residues. Germline CDR1 and CDR2: SGHTA and FQGNSA. Here the CDR3 DNA reads TGTGCCAGCAGCTTAGGACCAAGCGCCGCAAATGAGCAGTTCTTC. It is translated as CASSLGPSAANEQFF.

The CDR3 loop reads CASGGEAYEQYF. CDR3 DNA: TGTGCCAGCGGGGGAGAGGCCTACGAGCAGTACTTC. This chain links TRBV7-9 with TRBJ2-7; D is perhaps TRBD1 or TRBD2 (5 bases each). CDR3 length: 12 residues. Trimming cost V 8 bases and J 2 bases, with 10 bases left between them. Per germline, CDR1 SEHNR and CDR2 FQNEAQ (reference sequence).

At least ten counts were recorded for this clonotype. The chain combines TRBV7-2 with TRBJ2-5; D call uncertain. Germline V CDR1 and CDR2: SGHTA, FQGNSA. This CDR3 has 14 amino acids. The germline V and J ends were trimmed by 5 bases and 2 bases, with 12 bases remaining between them. CDR3 residues: CASSPRGYQETQYF. The CDR3 coding sequence is TGTGCCAGCAGCCCCCGAGGCTATCAAGAGACCCAGTACTTC.

The chain is built from TRBV18 and TRBJ2-5; the D call may be TRBD1 or TRBD2 (5 bases each). The CDR3 is 16 amino acids. Trimming cost V 3 bases and J 2 bases, with 16 bases left between them. The germline V gene has CDR1 KGHSH and CDR2 LQKENI. CDR3 residues: CASSPFVGPKQETQYF. The CDR3 nucleotides are TGTGCCAGCTCACCGTTTGTGGGACCGAAACAAGAGACCCAGTACTTC. Together with reference TRBV18 and TRBJ2-5, the CDR3 gives the full variable domain: NAGVMQNPRHLVRRRGQEARLRCSPMKGHSHVYWYRQLPEEGLKFMVYLQKENIIDESGMPKERFSAEFPKEGPSILRIQQVVRGDSAAYFCASSPFVGPKQETQYFGPGTRLLVL.

This clonotype came up many times. The J gene is TRBJ1-2, the V gene TRBV12-3 or TRBV12-4; 7 nucleotides align to TRBD1. V lost 2 bases and J lost 5; bases outside the gene matches: 2. This CDR3 is 13 amino acids long. The CDR3 DNA is TGTGCCAGCAGTTTAAGGACAGGATATGGCTACACCTTC. It is translated as CASSLRTGYGYTF.

The rearrangement links TRBV20-1 to TRBJ1-6, with D unresolved. The germline gives CDR1 DFQATT, CDR2 SNEGSKA (reference sequence). This CDR3 comprises 15 residues. Deletions cut 1 base from V and 0 bases from J, with 7 bases between. The CDR3 protein is CSARVPLSYNSPLHF. CDR3 coding DNA: TGCAGTGCTAGAGTACCCCTCTCCTATAATTCACCCCTCCACTTT.

This clonotype was observed at least ten times. V and J are TRBV6-6 and TRBJ2-7; TRBD1 aligns across 8 bases. Losses at the gene ends were 6 bases for V and 6 bases for J; bases not matched to a gene: 7. This CDR3 contains 13 residues. CDR1 is MNHNY, CDR2 SVGAGI, per germline (reference sequence). In DNA, the CDR3 is TGTGCCAGCAGGGGGAGACAGGGGTCCGAGCAGTACTTC. It specifies CASRGRQGSEQYF.

About this clonotype: A much larger clone differs from this one at a single base, so this may be a read error. The CDR3 nucleotides are TGTGCCAGCAGCTACCGAGGCCAGAGCACAGATACGCAGTATTTT. It specifies CASSYRGQSTDTQYF. This chain connects TRBV12-3 or TRBV12-4 to TRBJ2-3; D remains ambiguous. The germline V and J ends were trimmed by 6 bases and 0 bases, with 13 bases remaining between them. CDR3 length: 15 amino acids.

This clonotype appeared many times. This sequence joins TRBV2 and TRBJ2-7, with D possibly being TRBD1 (5 bases). Germline CDR1 reads SNHLY; CDR2 reads FYNNEI. The CDR3 runs 15 residues. Trimming shortened V by 4 bases and J by 3 bases, and 16 bases separated the two germline ends. In DNA, the CDR3 is TGTGCCAGCAGTGCAGTAGGCAGGGAAAACTACGAGCAGTACTTC. Translated: CASSAVGRENYEQYF.

Note on this clonotype: Sequence at one end of the junction differs from germline and may be a read error. J is TRBJ2-2 and V is TRBV12-3 or TRBV12-4, with 7 bases fitting TRBD1. This CDR3 is 16 amino acids long. The CDR3 nucleotides read TGTGCCAGCAGTTCGAACAGGGGAAGAGGCACCGGGGAGCGGTTTTTT. It encodes CASSSNRGRGTGERFF.

V is TRBV6-1 and J is TRBJ1-6, with unresolved D. Germline V gene sequence: CDR1 MNHNS, CDR2 SASEGT. This CDR3 is 16 amino acids long. Trimming pared 1 base from V and 0 bases from J, leaving 7 bases between. The CDR3 here is CASSEDKGSYNSPLHF. DNA for the CDR3: TGTGCCAGCAGTGAAGATAAGGGCTCCTATAATTCACCCCTCCACTTT.

In DNA, the CDR3 is TGCGCCAGCAGATCGGGGCCCGGGACTAGCGGGAGGGCCCTACACAATGAGCAGTTCTTC. This gives the protein CASRSGPGTSGRALHNEQFF. The chain links TRBV5-1 to TRBJ2-1, with TRBD2 matching 16 bases. V dropped 5 bases and J dropped 5; count of bases not matched to a gene: 16. Germline V gene lookup returns CDR1 SGHRS and CDR2 YFSETQ. The CDR3 is made up of 20 amino acids. The full variable domain, its missing parts supplied by reference TRBV5-1 and TRBJ2-1, is KAGVTQTPRYLIKTRGQQVTLSCSPISGHRSVSWYQQTPGQGLQFLFEYFSETQRNKGNFPGRFSGRQFSNSRSEMNVSTLELGDSALYLCASRSGPGTSGRALHNEQFFGPGTRLTVL.

This chain connects TRBV20-1 to TRBJ1-2; TRBD1 is a possible D gene (6 bases). Trimming took 3 bases from V and 3 from J, leaving 11 bases between them. The germline V gene encodes CDR1 DFQATT and CDR2 SNEGSKA (reference sequence). The CDR3 length is 13 residues. The DNA of the CDR3 is TGCAGTGCTAGTGGACAGAAGGACTATGGCTACACCTTC. Its translation: CSASGQKDYGYTF.

The genes are TRBV20-1 and TRBJ2-7; 8 bases align to TRBD2. Germline loops: CDR1 DFQATT, CDR2 SNEGSKA (reference sequence). The V and J ends lost 4 bases and 3 bases, in that order; junction bases with no gene match: 5. This CDR3 contains 13 residues. CDR3 residues: CSAKSGSIYEQYF. The CDR3 nucleotides read TGCAGTGCTAAGAGCGGGAGTATCTACGAGCAGTACTTC.

This clonotype was observed at least ten times. DNA of the CDR3: TGCAGTGCTAGCGAGCTAGCGGGGGGTCACCATGAGCAGTTCTTC. It specifies CSASELAGGHHEQFF. The V call is TRBV20-1, the J call TRBJ2-1; 11 nucleotides agree with TRBD2. CDR1 and CDR2 (germline): DFQATT, SNEGSKA (reference sequence). The CDR3 runs 15 residues. The junction had 9 bases not matched to a gene; V was cut back by 3 bases and J by 8 bases.

In its sample, this clonotype was seen many times. The chain joins TRBV24-1 to TRBJ2-7; TRBD2 agrees at 7 bases. The end of the DNA fits TRBJ2-5 better, so the J call may be wrong. This CDR3 comprises 14 residues. Germline CDR1 KGHDR, CDR2 SFDVKD. The CDR3 reads CATSGTGGPETQYF. DNA of the CDR3: TGTGCCACCAGTGGAACGGGGGGACCAGAGACCCAGTACTTC.

The chain recombines TRBV11-2 with TRBJ2-1, with 7 bases fitting TRBD1. The CDR3 runs to 14 residues. The ends lost 3 bases at V and 8 bases at J; junction bases unmatched: 7. Germline CDR1 and CDR2: SGHAT and FQNNGV. The CDR3 nucleotides are TGTGCCAGCAGCTTTTACAGGGGAAGATATGAGCAGTTCTTC. It encodes CASSFYRGRYEQFF.

This clonotype was seen ten or more times. The V gene is TRBV7-2, the J gene TRBJ2-1; weak D call: TRBD2 (6 bases). The V end was cut by 3 bases, the J end by 5 bases, with 14 bases between. The V gene's germline CDR1 is SGHTA and CDR2 FQGNSA. This CDR3 comprises 15 residues. Here the CDR3 reads CASSLQATGDNEQFF. CDR3 coding DNA: TGTGCCAGCAGCTTGCAGGCCACGGGGGACAATGAGCAGTTCTTC.

There are many counts of this clonotype. The gene calls are TRBV10-3 and TRBJ2-7; 8 bases are shared with TRBD1. Germline V gene lookup returns CDR1 ENHRY and CDR2 SYGVKD. The CDR3 is 12 amino acids. V gave up 4 bases and J gave up 5 bases; unmatched junction bases: 1. CDR3 protein: CAISVQGDEQYF. The CDR3 DNA sequence: TGTGCCATCAGTGTACAGGGGGACGAGCAGTACTTC.